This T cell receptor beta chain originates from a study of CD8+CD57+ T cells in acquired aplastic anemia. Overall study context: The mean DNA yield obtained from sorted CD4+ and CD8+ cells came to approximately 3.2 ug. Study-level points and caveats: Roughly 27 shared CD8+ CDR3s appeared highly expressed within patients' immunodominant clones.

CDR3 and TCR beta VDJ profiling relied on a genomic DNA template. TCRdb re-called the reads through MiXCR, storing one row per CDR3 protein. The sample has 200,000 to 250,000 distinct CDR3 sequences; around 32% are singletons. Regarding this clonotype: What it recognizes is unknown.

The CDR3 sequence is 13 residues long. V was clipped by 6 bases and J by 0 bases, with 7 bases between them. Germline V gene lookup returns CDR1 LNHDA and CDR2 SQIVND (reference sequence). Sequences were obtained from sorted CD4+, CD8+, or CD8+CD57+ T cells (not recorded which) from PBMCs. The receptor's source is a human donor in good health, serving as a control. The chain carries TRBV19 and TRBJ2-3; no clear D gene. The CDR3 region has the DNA TGTGCCAGTAGGCCATTAAGCACAGATACGCAGTATTTT. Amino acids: CASRPLSTDTQYF.